The 20 T cell receptor beta chains presented below share a single source sample, sequenced in a study of blood T cells in healthy people across ages. A second PCR, run for roughly 7 to 11 cycles, used a sample-barcoded 5' primer plus a J-beta primer mix. TCRdb ran MiXCR on the 5' RACE reads and lists one entry per CDR3 protein. The profile shows 600,000 to 850,000 distinct CDR3 sequences, around a quarter of them singletons. These data were likewise used in another study, on T cells of mothers and their children.

Material: blood. The origin of the receptors is a boy between 10 and 17 years old in good health.

The chain is built from TRBV4-2 and TRBJ1-5; D is undetermined. The V gene lost 1 base and the J gene lost 3 bases, with 13 bases spanning the gap. CDR1 LGHNA and CDR2 YNFKEQ come from the germline V gene. The CDR3 consists of 16 residues. This CDR3 is CASSQVRAYDNQPQHF. Written as DNA, the CDR3 is TGTGCCAGCAGCCAAGTAAGAGCGTATGACAATCAGCCCCAGCATTTT.

This chain links TRBV20-1 with TRBJ1-2; D uncertain. V lost 3 bases, J lost 7 bases, and 3 bases lay in between. Per the germline V gene, CDR1 is DFQATT and CDR2 is SNEGSKA (reference sequence). This CDR3 contains 9 residues. In DNA, the CDR3 is TGCAGTGCTAGTCGTGGCTACACCTTC. Its protein is CSASRGYTF.

The chain carries TRBV29-1 and TRBJ2-5, with 7 positions matching TRBD1. The ends lost 1 base at V and 5 bases at J; junction bases unmatched: 16. Germline values: CDR1 SQVTM, CDR2 ANQGSEA. CDR3 length: 17 amino acids. CDR3 DNA: TGCAGCGTTGAAGGGGTTGCAACTGGACAGGCCTGGGAGACCCAGTACTTC. Protein product: CSVEGVATGQAWETQYF.

This clonotype was found a few times. This sequence joins TRBV9 and TRBJ2-7; D possibly corresponds to TRBD2 (5 bases). V dropped 3 bases and J dropped 0 bases, with 10 bases sitting between them. This CDR3 spans 14 amino acids. Germline values: CDR1 SGDLS, CDR2 YYNGEE. The CDR3: CASSAGILSYEQYF. The CDR3 nucleotides read TGTGCCAGCAGCGCGGGAATTCTCTCCTACGAGCAGTACTTC.

This clonotype was found a few times. V and J are TRBV7-3 and TRBJ2-2; 7 bases match TRBD1. J lost 6 bases, V lost 2 bases, and 9 bases had no gene match. The CDR3 runs to 16 residues. The germline CDR1 and CDR2 sequences are SGHTA and FQGTGA. The CDR3: CASSLHSQTGSGELFF. The CDR3, as DNA: TGTGCCAGCAGCTTACACTCCCAGACAGGGTCCGGGGAGCTGTTTTTT.

V usage is TRBV4-3 and J usage is TRBJ2-6; D uncertain. The CDR3 loop spans 18 amino acids. Between the trimmed V and J ends, which lost 0 bases and 0 bases, there was a span of 12 bases. Germline V gene lookup returns CDR1 LGHNA and CDR2 YSLEER. The CDR3: CASSQDVPPGSGANVLTF. CDR3 nucleotides: TGCGCCAGCAGCCAAGATGTTCCTCCGGGCTCTGGGGCCAACGTCCTGACTTTC.

This clonotype was counted between two and nine times. This chain connects TRBV5-4 to TRBJ2-3; unclear D gene. V was trimmed by 0 bases and J by 2 bases, leaving 7 bases between them. The CDR3 runs to 14 residues. Germline V gene lookup returns CDR1 SGHNT and CDR2 YYREEE (reference sequence). CDR3 coding DNA: TGTGCCAGCAGCTTGGACCCGAACACAGATACGCAGTATTTT. Translation gives CASSLDPNTDTQYF.

The V gene is TRBV28, the J gene TRBJ2-5; 7 bases are a match to TRBD1. The J call is uncertain, as TRBJ2-7 better fits the DNA end. The germline CDR1 and CDR2 sequences are MDHEN and SYDVKM. The CDR3 extends over 13 amino acids. The CDR3 loop reads CASGDRVGYEQYF. The CDR3 bases are TGTGCCAGCGGAGACAGGGTTGGGTACGAGCAGTACTTC.

This chain links TRBV12-3 or TRBV12-4 with TRBJ2-5; 8 bases align to TRBD2. Gene TRBJ2-1 matches the end of the DNA better, so the J call may be wrong. The CDR3 has 15 amino acids. CDR3: CASIPSGGANNEQFF. CDR3 sequence (DNA): TGTGCCAGCATCCCTTCGGGGGGGGCCAACAATGAGCAGTTCTTC.

The gene calls are TRBV10-3 and TRBJ1-3; a possible D gene is TRBD1 (6 bases). Germline CDR1 ENHRY, CDR2 SYGVKD. V lost 10 bases, J lost 4 bases, and 20 bases lay in between. This CDR3 has 15 amino acids. The DNA for the CDR3 is TGTGCCACCAGAGATACCGGGGGCCTCGGAAACACCATATATTTT. It translates to CATRDTGGLGNTIYF.

The chain carries TRBV7-9 and TRBJ2-5, with 7 bases lining up with TRBD1. Matching the DNA end better, TRBJ2-7 makes the J call doubtful. The germline gives CDR1 SEHNR, CDR2 FQNEAQ (reference sequence). This CDR3 is built from 14 residues. CDR3 loop: CASSSRDRFYEQYF. The CDR3 DNA follows: TGTGCCAGCAGCTCCCGGGACAGATTCTACGAGCAGTACTTC.

This clonotype appeared a few times. The rearrangement uses TRBV12-3 or TRBV12-4 and TRBJ2-5; 10 bases are a match to TRBD2. V was clipped by 5 bases and J by 7 bases; unmatched bases: 7. The CDR3 sequence is 14 residues long. The CDR3 loop is CASSTGTSEVTQYF. The CDR3, as DNA: TGTGCCAGCAGTACCGGGACTAGCGAAGTGACCCAGTACTTC.

This sequence joins TRBV29-1 and TRBJ2-7; TRBD1 matches 8 bases. Germline V gene sequence: CDR1 SQVTM, CDR2 ANQGSEA. The CDR3 spans 13 residues. V lost 6 bases, J lost 6 bases, and 10 bases stayed unmatched. The DNA for the CDR3 is TGCAGCGTGAGTAGAGACAGGGGTGGCGAGCAGTACTTC. This sequence encodes CSVSRDRGGEQYF.

Concerning this clonotype: At one of its ends the junction is not consistent with the germline gene, which may arise from a read error. This rearrangement joins TRBV4-2 to TRBJ2-1; D gene ambiguous. The germline CDR1 and CDR2 sequences are LGHNA and YNFKEQ. The CDR3 runs to 12 residues. In DNA form, the CDR3 reads TGTGCCAGCAGTTTGTCGGACGACGAGCAGCACTTC. The encoded protein is CASSLSDDEQHF.

The V call is TRBV4-3, the J call TRBJ2-3; 8 bases agree with TRBD2. V shed 5 bases, J shed 5 bases, and the junction held 6 bases outside the gene matches. This CDR3 is built from 14 residues. The germline CDR1 and CDR2 sequences are LGHNA and YSLEER. The CDR3 sequence is CASSYNGGGDTQYF. Written as DNA, the CDR3 is TGCGCCAGCAGCTACAACGGGGGGGGAGATACGCAGTATTTT.

This clonotype was detected a few times. V gene TRBV15 combines with J gene TRBJ1-4; D is ambiguous. This CDR3 spans 16 amino acids. CDR1 and CDR2 (germline): LNHNV, YYDKDF (reference sequence). Between the trimmed V and J ends, which lost 0 bases and 5 bases, there was a span of 13 bases. The CDR3 spells CATSRDLDLRNEKLFF. The CDR3 coding sequence is TGTGCCACCAGCAGAGATTTGGACCTCCGGAATGAAAAACTGTTTTTT.

V usage is TRBV3-1 and J usage is TRBJ2-5; 11 nucleotides match TRBD2. The J call is doubtful: the DNA matches TRBJ2-7 better. Looked up from germline, CDR1 is LGHDT and CDR2 is YNNKEL (reference sequence). The CDR3 sequence is 16 residues long. The CDR3 is CASSRPGTSGSYEQYF. The CDR3 bases are TGTGCCAGCAGCCGCCCCGGGACTAGCGGTTCCTACGAGCAGTACTTC.

This sequence joins TRBV2 and TRBJ2-3; maybe TRBD1 (8 bases). V was shortened by 6 bases and J by 0 bases, with 19 bases between the two germline ends. The CDR3 totals 17 residues. Germline CDR1 reads SNHLY; CDR2 reads FYNNEI. For the CDR3, the DNA is TGTGCCAGCAGACCATTTACAGGGGGGGGGAGCACAGATACGCAGTATTTT. Encoded protein: CASRPFTGGGSTDTQYF.

This clonotype was observed a handful of times. The chain employs TRBV9 and TRBJ1-5; maybe TRBD1 (5 bases). Germline CDR1 SGDLS, CDR2 YYNGEE. The germline V and J ends were trimmed by 0 bases and 6 bases, with 10 bases remaining between them. The CDR3 runs 14 residues. CDR3 bases: TGTGCCAGCAGCGTAGGGGGGGAATCTCAGCCCCAGCATTTT. Protein: CASSVGGESQPQHF.

V gene TRBV19 combines with J gene TRBJ2-3, with D possibly TRBD2 on 5 matching bases. The CDR3 runs 13 residues. Trimming left V 7 bases short and J 6 bases short, with 14 bases between. Germline assignment: CDR1 LNHDA and CDR2 SQIVND (reference sequence). The CDR3 region has the DNA TGTGCCAGTAAGGAGGATACCGTTGATACGCAGTATTTT. Translated: CASKEDTVDTQYF.